This TCR beta chain derives from a study of T-cell memory formation after mild COVID-19. Study-level results: The CD4+ clones that contracted clustered mainly within CM and EM, and the CD8+ clones concentrated in EMRA. Day 15 to 85 contracting clones showed balanced CD4/CD8; later expanders leaned CD4+. The study detected some responding clones in pre-infection memory, suggesting cross-reactive memory joined.

This clonotype was detected a few times. Its antigen is not identified. The 5'RACE method, run with constant-segment primers, produced TCR alpha and TCR beta cDNA libraries (carrying sample barcodes and UMIs). TCRdb re-derived calls from the 5' RACE reads in MiXCR, one entry per CDR3 protein. The sample yields about 240,000 distinct CDR3 sequences, roughly a tenth seen once. Germline CDR1 is MNHNY and CDR2 is SVGAGI (reference sequence). The CDR3 sequence is 14 residues long. V lost 3 bases and J lost 5; bases outside the gene matches: 4. This sequence originates from a man aged 18-30 years who had mild COVID-19 (a few samples of this study predate the infection). Cell type and time point are not known. This rearrangement joins TRBV6-6 to TRBJ2-5; 9 nucleotides align to TRBD1. The sequenced material came from PBMCs or a T cell subset sorted from them (not recorded which). The CDR3 DNA follows: TGTGCCAGCAGTTATACAGGGGGCACGGAGACCCAGTACTTC. Encoded protein: CASSYTGGTETQYF.